The text below deals with one T cell receptor beta chain. This sample was taken from a study of PD-L1 blockade in urothelial cancer. For the study at large: Male sex and bladder-origin urothelial cancer were recorded for twenty-five of 29 patients. Peripheral blood specimens exhibited a median yield of about 140,000 T cells.

The CDR3 consists of 14 residues. V lost 0 bases and J 2 bases, leaving 7 bases between the germline ends. Germline V gene sequence: CDR1 MGHRA, CDR2 YSYEKL. TCR analog templates of synthetic origin were spiked into each PCR. Data came from immunoSEQ multiplex PCR; TCRdb stores just in-frame clones and leaves some out. This table has about 70,000 clones, under 90% appearing once. As for time point: pretreatment peripheral blood. The sequenced sample was PBMCs, obtained around atezolizumab (anti-PD-L1) treatment. The chain employs TRBV4-1 and TRBJ1-1; D is unclear. This receptor was taken from a man in his sixties or seventies with urothelial cancer. The CDR3 nucleotides read TGCGCCAGCAGCCAAGAACCGGGTAACACTGAAGCTTTCTTT. Translating gives CASSQEPGNTEAFF.